The clone carrying this T cell receptor beta chain was seen a few times. Synthesis of cDNA was accomplished via 5'RACE employing 10-nucleotide random UMIs. From 15-18 subjects, each sequencing run yielded over 170 million TCR-beta sequences. TCRdb independently ran MiXCR on the 5' RACE reads; one entry per CDR3 protein. The sample records tens of thousands of distinct CDR3 sequences, about 6% being singletons. These data originate in a study of neurological immune-mediated disorders. The material sequenced was CD4+ T cells from blood. The source is a woman in her thirties or forties in good health.

Here the CDR3 reads CASRYREGVRAFF. The CDR3 region has the DNA TGTGCCAGCAGGTACAGGGAGGGTGTAAGAGCTTTCTTT. The chain is built from TRBV27 and TRBJ1-1, with D possibly being TRBD1 (6 bases). Trimming removed 6 bases from V and 10 bases from J, with 18 bases in between. The CDR3 consists of 13 residues. Germline CDR1 MNHEY, CDR2 SMNVEV (reference sequence).